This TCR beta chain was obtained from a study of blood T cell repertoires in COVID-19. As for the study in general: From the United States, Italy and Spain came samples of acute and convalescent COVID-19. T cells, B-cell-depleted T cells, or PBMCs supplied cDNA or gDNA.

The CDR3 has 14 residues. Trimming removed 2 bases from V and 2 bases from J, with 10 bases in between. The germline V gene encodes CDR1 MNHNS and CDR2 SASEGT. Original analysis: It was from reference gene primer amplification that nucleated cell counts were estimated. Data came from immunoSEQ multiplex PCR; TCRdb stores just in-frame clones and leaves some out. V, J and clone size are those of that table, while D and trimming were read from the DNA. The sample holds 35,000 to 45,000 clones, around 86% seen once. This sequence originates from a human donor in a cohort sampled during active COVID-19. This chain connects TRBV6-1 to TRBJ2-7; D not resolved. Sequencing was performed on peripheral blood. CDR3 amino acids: CASSEMQLAYEQYF. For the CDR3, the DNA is TGTGCCAGCAGTGAAATGCAGCTAGCCTACGAGCAGTACTTC.